The 7 T cell receptor beta chains listed next were all sequenced from one sample in a study of OX40 agonist ivuxolimab in advanced cancers. Clones were sequenced by immunoSEQ multiplex PCR, and TCRdb holds only the in-frame ones, with some missing. This table holds 64,000 or so clones, 65% to 90% found once. The sample here was CD4+ or CD8+ T cells sorted from blood, taken in a trial of the OX40 agonist ivuxolimab. The receptors come from an adult with an advanced solid tumor such as melanoma, head and neck, liver or kidney cancer.

This chain uses TRBV2 with TRBJ2-4; possibly TRBD2 for D (6 bases). The ends were cut back, 7 bases at V and 9 bases at J, with 16 bases in the middle. Germline CDR1 SNHLY, CDR2 FYNNEI. The CDR3 runs 13 residues. The CDR3: CASTGGGARIQYF. The CDR3 coding sequence is TGTGCCAGCACCGGAGGAGGGGCGCGCATTCAGTACTTC.

The V and J genes are TRBV28 and TRBJ1-5, with no clear D. The CDR3 totals 15 residues. Trimming shortened V by 5 bases and J by 4 bases, and 15 bases separated the two germline ends. Germline V gives CDR1 MDHEN, CDR2 SYDVKM. CDR3 nucleotide sequence: TGTGCCAGCAGTCGGGCAGAGCTCTTTAATCAGCCCCAGCATTTT. It is translated as CASSRAELFNQPQHF.

This clone was observed a handful of times. The V and J genes are TRBV27 and TRBJ2-1; 12 nucleotides align to TRBD2. The trim removed 2 bases at V and 5 bases at J, leaving 7 bases unmatched. The CDR3 covers 17 residues. Germline V gene lookup returns CDR1 MNHEY and CDR2 SMNVEV (reference sequence). The CDR3 DNA is TGTGCCAGCAGTTTAGAACTAGCGGGGGGCACCCACAATGAGCAGTTCTTC. Protein product: CASSLELAGGTHNEQFF.

This clone appeared once. V gene TRBV7-7 combines with J gene TRBJ2-2; D might be TRBD1 or TRBD2, each matching 5 bases. There are 13 residues in the CDR3. V lost 3 bases, J lost 5 bases, and 7 bases lay in between. CDR1 is SSHAT and CDR2 is FNYEAQ in the germline V gene (reference sequence). The CDR3 DNA follows: TGTGCCAGCAGCTTGGGACCTACCGGGGAGCTGTTTTTT. Its translation is CASSLGPTGELFF. Full variable domain (outside the CDR3, taken from reference TRBV7-7 and TRBJ2-2): GAGVSQSPRYKVTKRGQDVTLRCDPISSHATLYWYQQALGQGPEFLTYFNYEAQPDKSGLPSDRFSAERPEGSISTLTIQRTEQRDSAMYRCASSLGPTGELFFGEGSRLTVL.

The chain carries TRBV7-9 and TRBJ1-2; D not resolved. CDR1 is SEHNR and CDR2 is FQNEAQ in the germline V gene (reference sequence). The CDR3 sequence is 14 residues long. V lost 0 bases to trimming and J lost 5 bases, with 10 bases between them. CDR3 amino acids: CASSLAGRPYGYTF. CDR3 sequence (DNA): TGTGCCAGCAGCTTAGCCGGTCGGCCGTATGGCTACACCTTC.

The chain is built from TRBV11-3 and TRBJ2-3; 11 bases match TRBD2. Germline-derived CDR1 and CDR2 are SGHNT and YENEEA. The CDR3 loop spans 16 amino acids. Losses at the gene ends were 6 bases for V and 2 bases for J; bases not matched to a gene: 7. Here the CDR3 reads CASSVGLADYTDTQYF. The CDR3 DNA follows: TGTGCCAGCAGTGTGGGACTAGCGGACTACACAGATACGCAGTATTTT.

This chain links TRBV6-5 with TRBJ1-3; D uncertain. The CDR3 is 15 residues long. Germline lookup yields CDR1 MNHEY and CDR2 SVGAGI. The germline V and J ends were trimmed by 6 bases and 0 bases, with 12 bases remaining between them. CDR3 nucleotide sequence: TGTGCCAGCAGCCTACTCCCCAGCTCTGGAAACACCATATATTTT. Translating it yields CASSLLPSSGNTIYF.